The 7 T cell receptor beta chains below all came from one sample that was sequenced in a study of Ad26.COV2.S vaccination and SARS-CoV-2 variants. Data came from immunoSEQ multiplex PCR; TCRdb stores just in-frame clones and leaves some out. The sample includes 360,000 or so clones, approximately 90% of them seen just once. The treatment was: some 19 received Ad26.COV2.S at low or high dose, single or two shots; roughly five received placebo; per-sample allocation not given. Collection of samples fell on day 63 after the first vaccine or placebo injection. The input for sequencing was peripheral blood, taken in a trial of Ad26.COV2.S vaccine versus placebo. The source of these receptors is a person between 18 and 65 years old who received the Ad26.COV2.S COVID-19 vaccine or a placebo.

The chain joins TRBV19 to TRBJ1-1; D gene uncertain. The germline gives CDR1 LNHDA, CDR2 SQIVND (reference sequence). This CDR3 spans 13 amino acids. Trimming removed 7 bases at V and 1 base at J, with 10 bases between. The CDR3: CASTPWGNTEAFF. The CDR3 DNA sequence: TGTGCCAGTACCCCCTGGGGGAACACTGAAGCTTTCTTT.

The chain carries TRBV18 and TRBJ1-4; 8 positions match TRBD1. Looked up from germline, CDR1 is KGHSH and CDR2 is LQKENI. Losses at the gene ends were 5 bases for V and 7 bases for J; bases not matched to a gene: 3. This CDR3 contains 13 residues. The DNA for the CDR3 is TGTGCCAGCTCATGGACAGGGAGTGAAAAACTGTTTTTT. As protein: CASSWTGSEKLFF.

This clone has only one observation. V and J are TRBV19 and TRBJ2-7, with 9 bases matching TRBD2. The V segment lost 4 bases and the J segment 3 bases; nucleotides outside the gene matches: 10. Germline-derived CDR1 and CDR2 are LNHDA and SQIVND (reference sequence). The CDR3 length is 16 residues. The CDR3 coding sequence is TGTGCCAGTAGTACGGACTTTAGCGGGAGAAACTACGAGCAGTACTTC. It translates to CASSTDFSGRNYEQYF.

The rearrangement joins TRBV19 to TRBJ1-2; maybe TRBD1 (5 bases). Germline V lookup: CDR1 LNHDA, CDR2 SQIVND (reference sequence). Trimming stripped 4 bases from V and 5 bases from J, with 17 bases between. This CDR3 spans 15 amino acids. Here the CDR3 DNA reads TGTGCCAGTAGTAGGGACCTCCAAGGCGGGTATGGCTACACCTTC. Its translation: CASSRDLQGGYGYTF. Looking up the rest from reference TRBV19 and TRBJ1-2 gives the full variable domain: DGGITQSPKYLFRKEGQNVTLSCEQNLNHDAMYWYRQDPGQGLRLIYYSQIVNDFQKGDIAEGYSVSREKKESFPLTVTSAQKNPTAFYLCASSRDLQGGYGYTFGSGTRLTVV.

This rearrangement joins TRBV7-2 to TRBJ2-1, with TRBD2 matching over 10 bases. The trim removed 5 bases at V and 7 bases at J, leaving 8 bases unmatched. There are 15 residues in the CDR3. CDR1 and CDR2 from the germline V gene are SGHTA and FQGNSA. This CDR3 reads CASSQLAGMVNEQFF. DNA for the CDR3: TGTGCCAGCAGCCAACTAGCGGGAATGGTGAATGAGCAGTTCTTC. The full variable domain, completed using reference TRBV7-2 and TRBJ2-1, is GAGVSQSPSNKVTEKGKDVELRCDPISGHTALYWYRQSLGQGLEFLIYFQGNSAPDKSGLPSDRFSAERTGGSVSTLTIQRTQQEDSAVYLCASSQLAGMVNEQFFGPGTRLTVL.

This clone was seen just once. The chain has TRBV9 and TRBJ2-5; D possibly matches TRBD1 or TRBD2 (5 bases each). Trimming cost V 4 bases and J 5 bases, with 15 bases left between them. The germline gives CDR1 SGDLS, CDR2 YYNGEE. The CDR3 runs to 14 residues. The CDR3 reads CASSPRGLGETQYF. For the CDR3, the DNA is TGTGCCAGCAGCCCCCGGGGCTTGGGGGAGACCCAGTACTTC.

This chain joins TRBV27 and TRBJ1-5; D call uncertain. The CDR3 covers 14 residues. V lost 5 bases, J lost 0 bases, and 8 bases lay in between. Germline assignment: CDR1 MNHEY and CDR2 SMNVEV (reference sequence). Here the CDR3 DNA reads TGTGCCAGCAGTCCCTATGATAGCAATCAGCCCCAGCATTTT. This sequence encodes CASSPYDSNQPQHF.